This entry describes one T cell receptor (beta chain). The source of the sample is a study of blood T cell repertoires in COVID-19. Study-wide background: Samples taken during acute and convalescent COVID-19 were collected in the United States, Italy and Spain. The analysed material was cDNA or gDNA that came from T cells, B-cell-depleted T cells, or PBMCs.

CDR1 and CDR2 from the germline V gene are KGHSH and LQKENI. V was clipped by 5 bases and J by 3 bases; unmatched bases: 4. The CDR3 is 13 amino acids. Study processing details: It was from reference gene primer amplification that nucleated cell counts were estimated. Sequencing was performed with immunoSEQ multiplex PCR; in TCRdb, only in-frame clones are kept and a portion is missing. For V, J and clone size, that table is used; D and trimming come from the DNA. This table has more than 300,000 clones, more than 70% appearing once. The TCR was taken from a man between 18 and 29 years old who had recovered from COVID-19. The sequenced sample consisted of peripheral blood. The chain carries TRBV18 and TRBJ2-7, with 7 bases matching TRBD1. The CDR3 spells CASSGDSVYEQYF. CDR3 coding DNA: TGTGCCAGCTCAGGGGACAGCGTCTACGAGCAGTACTTC.